The clone carrying this T cell receptor (beta chain) was observed many times. The sample comes from a study of early T cells in non-severe SARS-CoV-2 infection. The CDR3 is made up of 13 amino acids. Trimming cost V 2 bases and J 4 bases, with 8 bases left between them. Germline CDR1 reads KGHSH; CDR2 reads LQKENI. TCRdb re-called the 5' RACE reads through MiXCR, storing one row per CDR3 protein. Among about 53,000 distinct CDR3 sequences listed, roughly 12% were seen once. The TCR was taken from an adult who was a healthcare worker with PCR-confirmed SARS-CoV-2 infection or an uninfected control (not recorded which). This specimen consisted of whole blood, obtained at baseline. The rearrangement links TRBV18 to TRBJ1-2; D unclear. The CDR3 region has the DNA TGTGCCAGCTCACCAGAGGCAGGCTATGGCTACACCTTC. It is translated as CASSPEAGYGYTF.